A single sample is the source of the 13 T cell receptor beta chains below, sequenced in a study of shared clonotypes between healthy human individuals. The data were produced by immunoSEQ multiplex PCR, yet TCRdb's version contains in-frame clones alone and is incomplete. Among over 400,000 clones listed, about 84% were seen once. Sequences were obtained from PBMCs. These receptors all come from a woman in her 40s in good health. Some clones in this sample may be carry-over from other donors' samples.

With regard to this clone: At one boundary the junction diverges from the germline segment, which might be a read error. The genes are TRBV10-3 and TRBJ2-2; D not certain. The CDR3 sequence is 15 residues long. CDR1 and CDR2 (germline): ENHRY, SYGVKD. DNA of the CDR3: TGTGCCACCAGTGAAATGGTGGGTGGGTCCGGGGAGCTGTTTTTT. Translating gives CATSEMVGGSGELFF.

Notes on this clone: This likely traces to a read error, being one base from a far larger clone. The same CDR3 is also encoded by other DNA sequences in this sample. The chain recombines TRBV6-5 with TRBJ2-7; 7 bases align to TRBD1. CDR1 is MNHEY, CDR2 SVGAGI, per germline. CDR3 size: 16 residues. Losses at the gene ends were 6 bases for V and 0 bases for J; bases not matched to a gene: 11. The CDR3 here is CASSYGTPGGSYEQYF. CDR3 sequence (DNA): TGTGCCAGCAGCTACGGGACCCCAGGGGGCTCCTACGAGCAGTACTTC.

The chain couples TRBV19 to TRBJ2-7; TRBD2 is a possible D gene (5 bases). This CDR3 is built from 14 residues. The germline V gene encodes CDR1 LNHDA and CDR2 SQIVND (reference sequence). Trimming cost V 2 bases and J 3 bases, with 11 bases left between them. This CDR3 is CASSISLGDYEQYF. CDR3 bases: TGTGCCAGTAGTATAAGTTTGGGAGACTACGAGCAGTACTTC.

There are a few counts of this clone. J is TRBJ2-7 and V is TRBV4-3; D not certain. The ends were cut back, 1 base at V and 3 bases at J, with 7 bases in the middle. CDR3 size: 13 residues. The germline V gene encodes CDR1 LGHNA and CDR2 YSLEER. The CDR3 nucleotides are TGCGCCAGCAGCCAAGTAGCTTACTACGAGCAGTACTTC. Amino acid sequence: CASSQVAYYEQYF.

The rearrangement joins TRBV28 to TRBJ2-5, with D tentatively TRBD2 (6 bases). Germline-derived CDR1 and CDR2 are MDHEN and SYDVKM. The V and J ends lost 6 bases and 7 bases respectively, with 15 bases between them. The CDR3 runs 13 residues. The CDR3 protein is CASSLGLRGTQYF. CDR3 coding DNA: TGTGCCAGCAGCTTGGGATTGCGGGGGACCCAGTACTTC.

The J gene is TRBJ2-7, the V gene TRBV7-2, with 11 bases fitting TRBD2. CDR3 length equals 14 residues. Germline-derived CDR1 and CDR2 are SGHTA and FQGNSA. Losses at the gene ends were 0 bases for V and 7 bases for J; bases not matched to a gene: 2. This CDR3 reads CASSLALAGGEQYF. The CDR3 bases are TGTGCCAGCAGCTTAGCCCTAGCGGGAGGTGAGCAGTACTTC.

This clone turned up a few times. CDR3 amino acids: CASSLGTNQPQHF. The CDR3 bases are TGTGCCAGCAGCTTAGGGACAAATCAGCCCCAGCATTTT. The rearrangement uses TRBV11-1 and TRBJ1-5; D might be TRBD1 (5 bases). The CDR3 has 13 amino acids. V was clipped by 1 base and J by 4 bases, with 5 bases between them. In germline, CDR1 is SGHAT, CDR2 FQDESV (reference sequence).

This chain joins TRBV28 and TRBJ2-1; possibly TRBD1 for D (6 bases). V dropped 1 base and J dropped 5 bases, with 9 bases sitting between them. Germline V gene sequence: CDR1 MDHEN, CDR2 SYDVKM. CDR3 length: 14 residues. CDR3 loop: CASSLLDRNNEQFF. CDR3 DNA sequence: TGTGCCAGCAGTTTATTAGACAGGAACAATGAGCAGTTCTTC. The full variable domain, with the rest looked up from reference TRBV28 and TRBJ2-1, is DVKVTQSSRYLVKRTGEKVFLECVQDMDHENMFWYRQDPGLGLRLIYFSYDVKMKEKGDIPEGYSVSREKKERFSLILESASTNQTSMYLCASSLLDRNNEQFFGPGTRLTVL.

Points on this clone: A far larger clone is a single base away, which makes a read error likely. The chain is built from TRBV29-1 and TRBJ2-1; possibly TRBD1 or TRBD2 for D (5 bases each). The ends were cut back, 2 bases at V and 3 bases at J, with 11 bases in the middle. Germline loops: CDR1 SQVTM, CDR2 ANQGSEA. This CDR3 has 14 residues. The CDR3 nucleotides are TGCAGCGTTGAAAGGGACCTAAGCTACAATGAGCAGTTCTTC. Translating gives CSVERDLSYNEQFF.

The V gene is TRBV30, the J gene TRBJ1-2; no reliable D call. Germline V lookup: CDR1 GTSNPN, CDR2 SVGIG (reference sequence). V lost 2 bases to trimming and J lost 3 bases, with 7 bases between them. This CDR3 has 12 amino acids. The chain's CDR3 is CAWSTTHYGYTF. In DNA form, the CDR3 reads TGTGCCTGGAGTACAACCCACTATGGCTACACCTTC. Complete variable domain (other parts from reference TRBV30 and TRBJ1-2): SQTIHQWPATLVQPVGSPLSLECTVEGTSNPNLYWYRQAAGRGLQLLFYSVGIGQISSEVPQNLSASRPQDRQFILSSKKLLLSDSGFYLCAWSTTHYGYTFGSGTRLTVV.

The chain has TRBV5-1 and TRBJ2-5; tentative D call: TRBD1 (5 bases). From germline, CDR1 is SGHRS and CDR2 YFSETQ. The CDR3 is 15 amino acids. Trimming pared 0 bases from V and 1 base from J, leaving 10 bases between. The CDR3 protein is CASSLGGLVQETQYF. The DNA for the CDR3 is TGCGCCAGCAGCTTGGGGGGCCTGGTCCAAGAGACCCAGTACTTC. The variable domain in full, with the rest retrieved from reference TRBV5-1 and TRBJ2-5, is KAGVTQTPRYLIKTRGQQVTLSCSPISGHRSVSWYQQTPGQGLQFLFEYFSETQRNKGNFPGRFSGRQFSNSRSEMNVSTLELGDSALYLCASSLGGLVQETQYFGPGTRLLVL.

V is TRBV19 and J is TRBJ1-5; D may be TRBD1 (6 bases). The germline gives CDR1 LNHDA, CDR2 SQIVND (reference sequence). Trimming shortened V by 6 bases and J by 4 bases, and 16 bases separated the two germline ends. The CDR3 runs 15 residues. The CDR3 protein is CASSQGGTPNQPQHF. The CDR3, as DNA: TGTGCCAGTAGCCAAGGGGGGACGCCAAATCAGCCCCAGCATTTT.

The chain uses TRBV18 and TRBJ1-2; D might be TRBD1 (6 bases). Germline V CDR1 and CDR2: KGHSH, LQKENI. Trimming shortened V by 2 bases and J by 5 bases, and 12 bases separated the two germline ends. The CDR3 spans 14 residues. In nucleotides, the CDR3 is TGTGCCAGCTCACCAGGGGGCGCGAGGTATGGCTACACCTTC. Protein: CASSPGGARYGYTF.